This TCR beta chain derives from a study of blood T cell repertoires in COVID-19. Overall study context: Both acute and convalescent COVID-19 samples were obtained from the United States, Italy and Spain. In each case, the material was cDNA or gDNA derived from T cells, B-cell-depleted T cells, or PBMCs.

Individuals aged roughly 18 to 95 years were recruited from about two dozen US areas. The CDR3 runs 13 residues. CDR1 is LGHDT, CDR2 YNNKEL, per germline (reference sequence). Between the trimmed V and J ends, which lost 1 base and 6 bases, there was a span of 10 bases. The method was immunoSEQ multiplex PCR; TCRdb's version includes in-frame clones alone and lacks a portion of them. The data contain a few hundred thousand clones, 85% to 90% of them seen just once; the ten biggest clones take up over 1%. The sequencing sample was made of PBMCs or T cells enriched from blood (not recorded which). V usage is TRBV3-1 (or the pseudogene TRBV3-2) and J usage is TRBJ2-7; possibly TRBD2 for D (7 bases). This TCR came from a man aged 25-45 years who had recovered from COVID-19. The CDR3 DNA reads as TGTGCCAGCAGCCAAGGAGGGGGGGTCGAGCAGTACTTC. As protein: CASSQGGGVEQYF.